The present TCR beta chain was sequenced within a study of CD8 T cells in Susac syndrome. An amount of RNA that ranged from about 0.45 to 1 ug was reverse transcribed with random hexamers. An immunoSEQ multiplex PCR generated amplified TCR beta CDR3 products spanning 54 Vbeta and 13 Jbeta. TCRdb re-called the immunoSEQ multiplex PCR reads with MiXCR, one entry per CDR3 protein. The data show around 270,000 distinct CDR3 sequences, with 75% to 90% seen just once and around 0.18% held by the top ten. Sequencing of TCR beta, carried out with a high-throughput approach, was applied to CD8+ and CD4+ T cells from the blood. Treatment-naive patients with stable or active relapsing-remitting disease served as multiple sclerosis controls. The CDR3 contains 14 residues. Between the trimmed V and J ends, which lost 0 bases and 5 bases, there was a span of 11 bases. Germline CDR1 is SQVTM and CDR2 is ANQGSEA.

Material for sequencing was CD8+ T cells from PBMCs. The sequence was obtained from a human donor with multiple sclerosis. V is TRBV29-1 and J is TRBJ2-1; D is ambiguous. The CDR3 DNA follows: TGCAGCGTTGAAGAGAGAAAGGGAAACAATGAGCAGTTCTTC. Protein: CSVEERKGNNEQFF.